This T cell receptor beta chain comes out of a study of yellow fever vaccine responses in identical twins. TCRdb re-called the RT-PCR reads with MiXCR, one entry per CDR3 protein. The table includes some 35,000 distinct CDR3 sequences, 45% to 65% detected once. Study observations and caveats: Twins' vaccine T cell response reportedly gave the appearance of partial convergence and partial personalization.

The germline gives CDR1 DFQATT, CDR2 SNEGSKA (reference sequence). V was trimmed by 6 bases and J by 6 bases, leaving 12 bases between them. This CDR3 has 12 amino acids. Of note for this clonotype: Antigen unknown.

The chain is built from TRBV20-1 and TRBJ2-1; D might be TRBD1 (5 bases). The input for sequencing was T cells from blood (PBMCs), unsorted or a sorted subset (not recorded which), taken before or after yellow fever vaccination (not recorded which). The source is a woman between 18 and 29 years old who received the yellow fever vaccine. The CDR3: CSASDRSNEQFF. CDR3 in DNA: TGCAGTGCCTCCGACAGAAGCAATGAGCAGTTCTTC.